Detailed here is one T cell receptor beta chain. Patients affected by ophthalmopathy presented a Clinical Activity Score of at least 3, a NOSPECS grade of at least 4, and disease duration below 3 months. Template material for amplifying TCR beta CDR3 regions consisted of RNA transcripts. The primer set for the first-round RT-PCR of the TCR CDR3 was HTBI. TCRdb re-called the multiplex PCR reads with MiXCR, one entry per CDR3 protein. The sample includes roughly 280,000 distinct CDR3 sequences, 20% to 25% of them seen just once. The source of the sample is a study of T cells in Graves' hyperthyroidism and ophthalmopathy. Whole-study context: The authors collected peripheral blood at initial diagnosis, before any treatment.

The V end lost 5 bases, the J end lost 2 bases, and 13 bases lay between the germline ends. This CDR3 is 14 amino acids long. The germline gives CDR1 MNHNS, CDR2 SASEGT. The clonotype comes from a man between 25 and 39 years old with Graves' ophthalmopathy. The sequencing input was blood. The rearrangement links TRBV6-1 to TRBJ2-7; D call uncertain. For the CDR3, the DNA is TGTGCCAGCAGTCGAAAAATTGGAGCCTACGAGCAGTACTTC. As protein: CASSRKIGAYEQYF.